Below, 16 T cell receptor beta chains from the same sample are listed, as sequenced in a study of Ad26.COV2.S vaccination and SARS-CoV-2 variants. This table comes from immunoSEQ multiplex PCR, and its TCRdb copy is limited to in-frame clones, with some not included. The sample has about 400,000 clones; about 91% are singletons. The treatment was: roughly 18 received Ad26.COV2.S at low or high dose, single or two shots; 5 received placebo; per-sample allocation not given. The investigators took samples on day 63 after the first vaccine or placebo injection. The sample consisted of peripheral blood, taken in a trial of Ad26.COV2.S vaccine versus placebo. These receptors all come from a person between 18 and 59 years old who received the Ad26.COV2.S COVID-19 vaccine or a placebo.

A note on this clone: The sample holds other DNA sequences that translate to the same CDR3. This chain links TRBV9 with TRBJ2-7; TRBD1 matches 10 bases. Germline CDR1 reads SGDLS; CDR2 reads YYNGEE. The CDR3 sequence is 15 residues long. The V and J ends lost 0 bases and 3 bases, in that order; junction bases with no gene match: 3. The CDR3 sequence is CASSVGQGASYEQYF. In DNA, the CDR3 is TGTGCCAGCAGCGTAGGACAGGGGGCAAGCTACGAGCAGTACTTC.

The chain recombines TRBV5-1 with TRBJ1-2; 9 bases match TRBD1. The CDR3 extends over 14 amino acids. Trimming cost V 4 bases and J 7 bases; bases outside gene matches: 8. CDR1 is SGHRS and CDR2 is YFSETQ in the germline V gene. This CDR3 reads CASSNNRGLSGYTF. CDR3 coding DNA: TGCGCCAGCAGCAATAACAGGGGGCTTTCTGGCTACACCTTC.

This chain uses TRBV6-1 with TRBJ2-1; possibly TRBD2 for D (5 bases). Trimming cost V 3 bases and J 10 bases, with 13 bases left between them. The CDR3 has 13 amino acids. The germline V gene encodes CDR1 MNHNS and CDR2 SASEGT. The CDR3 loop is CASSEVEVVEQFF. CDR3 bases: TGTGCCAGCAGTGAGGTGGAGGTTGTGGAGCAGTTCTTC.

J is TRBJ2-7 and V is TRBV4-1; no definite D call. Germline CDR1 MGHRA, CDR2 YSYEKL. V was cut by 0 bases and J by 4 bases, with 19 bases left in between. This CDR3 has 17 amino acids. The CDR3 nucleotides are TGCGCCAGCAGCCAAGATAAGTCAAATTGGCAGATATACGAGCAGTACTTC. This codes for CASSQDKSNWQIYEQYF.

This chain links TRBV11-2 with TRBJ1-2; D remains unclear. The ends were cut back, 2 bases at V and 2 bases at J, with 9 bases in the middle. This CDR3 comprises 14 residues. CDR1 is SGHAT, CDR2 FQNNGV, per germline. In DNA form, the CDR3 reads TGTGCCAGCAGCTTATTTCCGGAAAACTATGGCTACACCTTC. It translates to CASSLFPENYGYTF.

The chain combines TRBV7-8 with TRBJ1-5; 9 positions agree with TRBD1. V shed 5 bases and J 4 bases; nucleotides not matched to a gene: 6. The CDR3 contains 15 residues. Germline CDR1 reads SGHVS; CDR2 reads FQNEAQ. The CDR3 loop reads CASSPDRGFNQPQHF. As DNA, the CDR3 is TGTGCCAGCAGCCCCGACAGGGGGTTTAATCAGCCCCAGCATTTT.

The V call is TRBV7-3, the J call TRBJ2-3; 9 bases are shared with TRBD2. The length of the CDR3 is 14 residues. V dropped 5 bases and J dropped 5; count of bases not matched to a gene: 5. Germline lookup yields CDR1 SGHTA and CDR2 FQGTGA. The CDR3 coding sequence is TGTGCCAGCAGCCCCCTAGCGGGGATAGATACGCAGTATTTT. Its protein product is CASSPLAGIDTQYF.

The sample holds one count of this clone. V gene TRBV28 combines with J gene TRBJ2-7; the D gene is possibly TRBD2 (6 bases). V dropped 1 base and J dropped 4 bases, with 23 bases sitting between them. CDR3 length: 18 amino acids. Looked up from germline, CDR1 is MDHEN and CDR2 is SYDVKM. CDR3 DNA: TGTGCCAGCAGTTTATTCGGGGGTCGGGTGGCAGAACAATACGAGCAGTACTTC. Residues: CASSLFGGRVAEQYEQYF.

V usage is TRBV6-5 and J usage is TRBJ2-5; D remains unclear. The CDR3 loop spans 13 amino acids. Germline loops: CDR1 MNHEY, CDR2 SVGAGI. V shed 2 bases and J shed 5 bases, with 9 bases lying between them. In nucleotides, the CDR3 is TGTGCCAGCAGTTACGAGGTTGGGGAGACCCAGTACTTC. The encoded protein is CASSYEVGETQYF.

This clone occurred a few times. This chain joins TRBV5-1 and TRBJ2-1, with D unclear. The CDR3 runs to 15 residues. V lost 0 bases, J lost 8 bases, and 15 bases lay in between. The germline V gene has CDR1 SGHRS and CDR2 YFSETQ. The CDR3 loop reads CASSLGGVVVDEQFF. The CDR3 nucleotides read TGCGCCAGCAGCTTGGGTGGGGTAGTCGTCGATGAGCAGTTCTTC. The variable domain in full, completed from reference TRBV5-1 and TRBJ2-1, reads KAGVTQTPRYLIKTRGQQVTLSCSPISGHRSVSWYQQTPGQGLQFLFEYFSETQRNKGNFPGRFSGRQFSNSRSEMNVSTLELGDSALYLCASSLGGVVVDEQFFGPGTRLTVL.

The rearrangement links TRBV13 to TRBJ2-7; D remains unclear. This CDR3 spans 16 amino acids. V was pared by 6 bases and J by 2 bases, with 20 bases between. From germline, CDR1 is PRHDT and CDR2 FYEKMQ (reference sequence). This CDR3 is CASSSTDWATPYEQYF. The DNA of the CDR3 is TGTGCCAGCAGTTCCACCGACTGGGCCACTCCCTACGAGCAGTACTTC.

This clone was observed a handful of times. The chain employs TRBV6-6 and TRBJ2-7; D ambiguous. Germline V gives CDR1 MNHNY, CDR2 SVGAGI (reference sequence). The germline V and J ends were trimmed by 2 bases and 2 bases, with 4 bases remaining between them. This CDR3 is built from 12 residues. CDR3 in DNA: TGTGCCAGCAGTTACCCCCCCTACGAGCAGTACTTC. This gives the protein CASSYPPYEQYF.

The rearrangement joins TRBV5-4 to TRBJ2-1; tentatively, D is TRBD1 or TRBD2 (5 bases each). The V gene lost 3 bases and the J gene lost 7 bases, with 14 bases spanning the gap. The CDR3 is 14 amino acids. Germline V gives CDR1 SGHNT, CDR2 YYREEE (reference sequence). The CDR3: CASSSSGTGNEQFF. CDR3 nucleotide sequence: TGTGCCAGCAGCTCATCCGGGACGGGAAATGAGCAGTTCTTC.

This clone was recorded only once. J is TRBJ2-3 and V is TRBV14, with D perhaps matching TRBD1 (5 bases). The germline V and J ends were trimmed by 1 base and 5 bases, with 19 bases remaining between them. Germline V gene data show CDR1 as SGHDN and CDR2 as FVKESK. The CDR3 length is 17 residues. This chain's CDR3 is CASSQAPPFFQGDTQYF. Written as DNA, the CDR3 is TGTGCCAGCAGCCAAGCCCCCCCGTTTTTTCAGGGAGATACGCAGTATTTT.

The rearrangement joins TRBV27 to TRBJ1-5; weak D call: TRBD1 (5 bases). Trimming stripped 2 bases from V and 3 bases from J, with 11 bases between. The CDR3 covers 15 residues. The V gene's germline CDR1 is MNHEY and CDR2 SMNVEV (reference sequence). The CDR3 loop reads CASSLMAGSNQPQHF. The CDR3 DNA reads TGTGCCAGCAGTTTAATGGCAGGGTCCAATCAGCCCCAGCATTTT.

This chain links TRBV6-5 with TRBJ1-1; D remains ambiguous. Germline V lookup: CDR1 MNHEY, CDR2 SVGAGI. Trimming removed 0 bases from V and 1 base from J, with 12 bases in between. This CDR3 contains 16 residues. The CDR3 DNA is TGTGCCAGCAGTTACTCGGGAGCGGCGGGGAACACTGAAGCTTTCTTT. Protein sequence: CASSYSGAAGNTEAFF.